A single sample is the source of the 3 T cell receptor beta chains below, sequenced in a study of human T cells and chemical hapten exposure. Time point defined: pre-sensitization, week 0. Treatment here: therapeutic diphenylcyclopropenone sensitization with weekly scalp DPC. TCRdb itself ran the RACE reads through MiXCR, one entry per CDR3 protein. The sample includes over 70,000 distinct CDR3 sequences, 12% to 15% seen only once; the top ten take about 4.6%. This material consisted of whole blood, taken in connection with sensitization to the hapten diphenylcyclopropenone (DPC). The receptors originated from a woman between 50 and 59 years old with alopecia areata. Some clones in this sample may be carry-over from other donors' samples.

The J gene is TRBJ2-6, the V gene TRBV7-2; D gene unclear. The CDR3 loop spans 16 amino acids. The V and J ends lost 3 bases and 3 bases respectively, with 12 bases between them. CDR1 and CDR2 from the germline V gene are SGHTA and FQGNSA. This CDR3 reads CASSFDGPSGANVLTF. In nucleotides, the CDR3 is TGTGCCAGCAGCTTTGACGGGCCGAGTGGGGCCAACGTCCTGACTTTC.

This clonotype was detected only a few times. The chain uses TRBV29-1 and TRBJ1-1; 8 positions match TRBD1. The CDR3 has 13 residues. From germline, CDR1 is SQVTM and CDR2 ANQGSEA. Losses at the gene ends were 4 bases for V and 5 bases for J; bases not matched to a gene: 6. CDR3 amino acids: CSVVSRGRTEAFF. The CDR3 nucleotides read TGCAGCGTTGTGAGCAGGGGGCGAACTGAAGCTTTCTTT. Together with reference TRBV29-1 and TRBJ1-1, the CDR3 gives the full variable domain: SAVISQKPSRDICQRGTSLTIQCQVDSQVTMMFWYRQQPGQSLTLIATANQGSEATYESGFVIDKFPISRPNLTFSTLTVSNMSPEDSSIYLCSVVSRGRTEAFFGQGTRLTVV.

The chain couples TRBV6-2 or TRBV6-3 to TRBJ1-5; D might be TRBD1 (5 bases). Trimming took off 4 bases at V and 1 base at J, with 11 bases between the two ends. The CDR3 runs to 15 residues. The V gene's germline CDR1 is MNHEY and CDR2 SVGEGT. The CDR3 reads CASSSGMRSNQPQHF. The CDR3, as DNA: TGTGCCAGCAGTTCAGGGATGAGGAGCAATCAGCCCCAGCATTTT.